The sequence of this TCR beta chain was determined in a study of technical replicates of blood from a few donors. Assay used: immunoSEQ multiplex PCR; TCRdb lists only in-frame clones, some missing. The table shows more than 65,000 clones, with 96% occurring only once. The trim removed 4 bases at V and 4 bases at J, leaving 1 base unmatched. The germline V gene encodes CDR1 LNHDA and CDR2 SQIVND (reference sequence). This CDR3 is 14 amino acids long. This clone was seen once. This sequence originates from a human donor in good health. The source material was T cells isolated from PBMCs. The chain recombines TRBV19 with TRBJ2-2; 9 bases match TRBD2. This CDR3 is CASSSGRATGELFF. The CDR3 nucleotides read TGTGCCAGTAGTAGCGGGAGGGCCACCGGGGAGCTGTTTTTT.